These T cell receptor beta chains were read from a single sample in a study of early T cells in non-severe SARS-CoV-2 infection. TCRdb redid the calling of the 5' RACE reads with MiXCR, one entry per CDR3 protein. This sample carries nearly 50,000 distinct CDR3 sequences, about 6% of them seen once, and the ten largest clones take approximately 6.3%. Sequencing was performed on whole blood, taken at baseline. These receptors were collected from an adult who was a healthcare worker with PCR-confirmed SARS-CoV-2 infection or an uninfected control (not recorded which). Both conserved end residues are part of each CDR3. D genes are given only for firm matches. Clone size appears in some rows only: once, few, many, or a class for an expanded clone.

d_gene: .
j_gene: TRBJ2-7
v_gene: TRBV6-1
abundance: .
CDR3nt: TGTGCCAGCAGGAAGGAAAGTGGGGCCTACGAGCAGTACTTC
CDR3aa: CASRKESGAYEQYF

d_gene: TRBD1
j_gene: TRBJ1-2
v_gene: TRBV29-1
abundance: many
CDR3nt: TGCAGCGTTTATATACCCGGACAACAGGGGGGGAGAAATGGCTACACCTTC
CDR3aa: CSVYIPGQQGGRNGYTF

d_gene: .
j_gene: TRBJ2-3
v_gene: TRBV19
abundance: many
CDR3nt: TGTGCCAGTAGGAAGGACTACACAGATACGCAGTATTTT
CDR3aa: CASRKDYTDTQYF

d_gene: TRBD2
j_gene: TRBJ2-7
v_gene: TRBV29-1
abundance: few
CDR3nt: TGCAGCGTTGATCGGGCTAGCGGAGAGCAGTACTTC
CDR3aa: CSVDRASGEQYF

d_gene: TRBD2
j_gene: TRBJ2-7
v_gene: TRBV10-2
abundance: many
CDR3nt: TGCGCCAGCAGTGAGTCGTTTTTTAGCGGGAAGAGCTCCTACGAGCAGTACTTC
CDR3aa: CASSESFFSGKSSYEQYF

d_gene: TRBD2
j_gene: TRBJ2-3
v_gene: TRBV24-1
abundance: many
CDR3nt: TGTGCCACCAGTGACCCTGGACTAGCTAGCACAGATACGCAGTATTTT
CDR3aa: CATSDPGLASTDTQYF

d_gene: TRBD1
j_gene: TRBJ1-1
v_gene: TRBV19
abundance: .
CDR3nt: TGTGCCAGTAGTCCAAACCTCGACAGGGAGGACACTGAAGCTTTCTTT
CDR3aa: CASSPNLDREDTEAFF

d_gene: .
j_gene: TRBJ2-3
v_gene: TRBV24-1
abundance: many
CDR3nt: TGTGCCACCAGTGATTTGCAAGATGCGGCTACTAGCACAGATACGCAGTATTTT
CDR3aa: CATSDLQDAATSTDTQYF

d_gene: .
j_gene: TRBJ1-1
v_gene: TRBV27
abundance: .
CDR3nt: TGTGCCAGCAGTTGGACAGCGAACACTGAAGCTTTCTTT
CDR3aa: CASSWTANTEAFF

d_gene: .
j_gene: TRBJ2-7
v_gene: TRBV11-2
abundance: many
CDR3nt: TGTGCCAGCAGCTTAGGGGAGCCAGGTAACTCCTACGAGCAGTACTTC
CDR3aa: CASSLGEPGNSYEQYF

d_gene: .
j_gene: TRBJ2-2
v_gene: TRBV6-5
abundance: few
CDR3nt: TGTGCCAGCAGCCAGTTCACCGGGGAGCTGTTTTTT
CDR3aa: CASSQFTGELFF

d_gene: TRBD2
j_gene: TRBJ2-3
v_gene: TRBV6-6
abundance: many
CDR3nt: TGTGCCAGCAGTTACAAGGGGACTAGCGGGAGTAGCACAGATACGCAGTATTTT
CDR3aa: CASSYKGTSGSSTDTQYF

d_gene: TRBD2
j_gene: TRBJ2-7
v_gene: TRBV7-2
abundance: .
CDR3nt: TGTGCCAGCAGCCGTGAACTAGCGGGAACCTCCTACGAGCAGTACTTC
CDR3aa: CASSRELAGTSYEQYF

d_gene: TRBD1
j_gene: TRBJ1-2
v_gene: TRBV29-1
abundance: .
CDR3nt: TGCAGCGTTGAAAGCCAGGGGGAATTCTATGGCTACACCTTC
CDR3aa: CSVESQGEFYGYTF

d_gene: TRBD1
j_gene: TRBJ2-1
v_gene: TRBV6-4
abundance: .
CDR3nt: TGTGCCAGCAGTGAAGTCCCAGGGGGTGCTTTAAGTGAGCAGTTCTTC
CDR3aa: CASSEVPGGALSEQFF

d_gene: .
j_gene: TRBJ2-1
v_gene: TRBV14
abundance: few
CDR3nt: TGTGCCAGCAGCTCGCAATGGAATGAGCAGTTCTTC
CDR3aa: CASSSQWNEQFF

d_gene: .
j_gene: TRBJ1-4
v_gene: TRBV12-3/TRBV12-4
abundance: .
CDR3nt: TGTGCCAGCAGTTTAGACGGAGGAGGAGGGAGACTGTTTTTT
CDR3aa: CASSLDGGGGRLFF

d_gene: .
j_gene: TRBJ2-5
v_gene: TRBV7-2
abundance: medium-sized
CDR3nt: TGTGCCAGCAGCCTCCAAGAGACCCAGTACTTC
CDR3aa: CASSLQETQYF

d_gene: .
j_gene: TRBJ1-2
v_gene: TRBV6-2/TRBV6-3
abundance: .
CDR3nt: TGTGCCAGCAGTTACGACAGAGACTATGGCTACACCTTC
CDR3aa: CASSYDRDYGYTF

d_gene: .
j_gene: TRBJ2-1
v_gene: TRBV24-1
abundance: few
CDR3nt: TGTGCCACCAGTGGTATAGCGGATTTTTACAATGAGCAGTTCTTC
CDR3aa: CATSGIADFYNEQFF

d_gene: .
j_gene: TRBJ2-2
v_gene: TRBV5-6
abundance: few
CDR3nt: TGTGCCAGCAGCTTCCCAGACAGCGGGGAGCTGTTTTTT
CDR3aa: CASSFPDSGELFF

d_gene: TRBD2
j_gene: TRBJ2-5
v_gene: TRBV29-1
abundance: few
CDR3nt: TGCAGCGTTGCCTTGAGCGGGGCGGGAGAGACCCAGTACTTC
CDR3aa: CSVALSGAGETQYF

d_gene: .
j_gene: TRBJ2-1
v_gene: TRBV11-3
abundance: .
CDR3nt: TGTGCCAGCAGCTTACTCGGCTACAATGAGCAGTTCTTC
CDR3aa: CASSLLGYNEQFF

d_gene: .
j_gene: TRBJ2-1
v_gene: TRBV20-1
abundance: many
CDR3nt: TGCAGTGCTAGCCCCGGTACCGGACGCAACGATGAGCAGTTCTTC
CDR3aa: CSASPGTGRNDEQFF

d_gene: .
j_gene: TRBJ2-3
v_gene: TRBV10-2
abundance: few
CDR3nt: TGCGCCAGCAGTTTTAGCGGAGATACGCAGTATTTT
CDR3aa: CASSFSGDTQYF

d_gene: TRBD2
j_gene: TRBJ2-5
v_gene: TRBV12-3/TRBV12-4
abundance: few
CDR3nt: TGTGCCAGCAGTTTTAGCGGGAACACGGAGACCCAGTACTTC
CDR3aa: CASSFSGNTETQYF

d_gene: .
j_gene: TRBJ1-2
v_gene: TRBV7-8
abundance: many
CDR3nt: TGTGCCAGCAGCATGAACGACAGGAGAGGGACCTATGGCTACACCTTC
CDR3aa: CASSMNDRRGTYGYTF

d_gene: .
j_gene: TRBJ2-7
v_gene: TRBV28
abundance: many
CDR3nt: TGTGCCAGCAGTGGCTACTACGAGCAGTACTTC
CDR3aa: CASSGYYEQYF

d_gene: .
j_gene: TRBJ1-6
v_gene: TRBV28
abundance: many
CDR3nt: TGTGCCAGCAGTCCTATTTCGGGGACAACTGATTCACCCCTCCACTTT
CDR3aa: CASSPISGTTDSPLHF

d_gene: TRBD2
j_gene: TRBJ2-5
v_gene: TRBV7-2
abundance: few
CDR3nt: TGTGCCAGCAGCTTAGAGACTAGCGGGATCGGTGAGACCCAGTACTTC
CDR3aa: CASSLETSGIGETQYF

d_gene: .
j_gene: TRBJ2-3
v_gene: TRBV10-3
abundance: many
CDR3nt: TGTGCCATCAGTGAGATGACTCGACCAGATACGCAGTATTTT
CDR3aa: CAISEMTRPDTQYF

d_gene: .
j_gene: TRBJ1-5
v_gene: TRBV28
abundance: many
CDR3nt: TGTGCCAGCACGTTCAGGCCACTGGATCAGCCCCAGCATTTT
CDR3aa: CASTFRPLDQPQHF

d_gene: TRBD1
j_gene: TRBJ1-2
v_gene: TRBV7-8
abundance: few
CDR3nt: TGTGCCAGCACCCGGGACAGAGATTATGGCTACACCTTC
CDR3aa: CASTRDRDYGYTF

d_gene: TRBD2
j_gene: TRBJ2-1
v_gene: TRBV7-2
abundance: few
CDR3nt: TGTGCCAGCAGACCAAGCGGGAATGCCAATGAGCAGTTCTTC
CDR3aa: CASRPSGNANEQFF

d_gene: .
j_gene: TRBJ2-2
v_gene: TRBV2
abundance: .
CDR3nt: TGTGCCAGCAGTGTTACGGCAGGCTTAACCGGGGAGCTGTTTTTT
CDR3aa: CASSVTAGLTGELFF

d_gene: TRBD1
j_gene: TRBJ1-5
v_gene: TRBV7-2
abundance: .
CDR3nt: TGTGCCAGCAGCTTAGCGCACAGGGGCGCTCAGCCCCAGCATTTT
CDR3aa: CASSLAHRGAQPQHF

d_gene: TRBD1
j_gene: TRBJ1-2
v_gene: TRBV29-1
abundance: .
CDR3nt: TGCAGCGTTGAAGGCACAGGGGCTCTTGGCTACACCTTC
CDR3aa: CSVEGTGALGYTF

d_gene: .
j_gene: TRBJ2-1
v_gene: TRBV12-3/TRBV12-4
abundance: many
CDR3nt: TGTGCCAGCAGTCCAAGGGATGAGCAGTTCTTC
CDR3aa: CASSPRDEQFF

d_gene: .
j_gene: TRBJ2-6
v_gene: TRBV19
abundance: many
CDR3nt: TGTGCCAGTAGTATGGGTAGGGTGGATGGGGCCAACGTCCTGACTTTC
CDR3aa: CASSMGRVDGANVLTF

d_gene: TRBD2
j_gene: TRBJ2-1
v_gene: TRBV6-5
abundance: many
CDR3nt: TGTGCCAGTAGCGGGAGGTGGATGGTGGATGAGCAGTTCTTC
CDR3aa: CASSGRWMVDEQFF